The clone carrying this T cell receptor beta chain was observed many times. This entry belongs to a study of Graves' ophthalmopathy and Graves' hyperthyroidism. RNA transcripts yielded amplified TCR beta CDR3 regions. First-round RT-PCR used HTBI primers; second-round multiplex PCR followed. Via MiXCR, TCRdb re-called the multiplex PCR reads, giving one row per CDR3 protein. The sample includes over a million distinct CDR3 sequences, less than 45% seen only once; the top ten take 11%. V was trimmed by 1 base and J by 8 bases, leaving 12 bases between them. The CDR3 length is 15 residues. Germline lookup yields CDR1 SEHNR and CDR2 FQNEAQ (reference sequence).

Sequenced sample: peripheral blood or thyroid tissue (not recorded which). The sequence was obtained from an adult man with Graves' hyperthyroidism. The chain employs TRBV7-9 and TRBJ1-6; D is unresolved. The CDR3 nucleotides read TGTGCCAGCAGCTTAGGGCTGGGTACGGATTCACCCCTCCACTTT. Encoded protein: CASSLGLGTDSPLHF.